This entry is about one T cell receptor beta chain. The CDR3 covers 15 residues. Germline-derived CDR1 and CDR2 are SGHRS and YFSETQ. V lost 2 bases, J lost 3 bases, and 7 bases stayed unmatched. This record comes from a study of control samples from healthy donors and cancer patients. Sequencing was performed with immunoSEQ multiplex PCR; in TCRdb, only in-frame clones are kept and a portion is missing. The sample records around 120,000 clones, around 87% being singletons. This TCR came from a man aged 35 to 55 in good health. This chain uses TRBV5-1 with TRBJ1-1, with 7 bases identical to TRBD1. Sequencing was done on a sample of blood. This CDR3 reads CASSFSSGGHTEAFF. The CDR3 nucleotides are TGCGCCAGCAGCTTTTCGTCAGGGGGACACACTGAAGCTTTCTTT.